A single sample gave rise to the 20 T cell receptor beta chains below, sequenced in a study of cytomegalovirus exposure and HLA in healthy donors. Researchers ran the PCR with 60 Vbeta and 13 Jbeta primers. Sequencing used immunoSEQ multiplex PCR; TCRdb keeps in-frame clones, though not all of them. The table lists under 200,000 clones, roughly 76% of them singletons. Sequenced: PBMCs. These TCRs come from a man in his sixties in good health and CMV-seronegative.

The genes are TRBV10-3 and TRBJ2-1; 9 nucleotides align to TRBD1. V lost 10 bases, J lost 2 bases, and 6 bases stayed unmatched. The CDR3 loop spans 14 amino acids. From germline, CDR1 is ENHRY and CDR2 SYGVKD. CDR3 DNA sequence: TGTGCCACCAGACAGGGGGGGACCTACAATGAGCAGTTCTTC. It is translated as CATRQGGTYNEQFF.

The chain employs TRBV6-5 and TRBJ2-3, with TRBD2 matching over 8 bases. Germline V gene lookup returns CDR1 MNHEY and CDR2 SVGAGI. V was pared by 6 bases and J by 3 bases, with 8 bases of the junction left unmatched. This CDR3 spans 15 amino acids. CDR3 residues: CASRGAGDETDTQYF. CDR3 DNA: TGTGCCAGCAGAGGAGCGGGAGATGAGACAGATACGCAGTATTTT.

J is TRBJ2-3 and V is TRBV5-1, with 10 bases aligning to TRBD2. The CDR3 runs 17 residues. V gave up 7 bases and J gave up 0 bases; unmatched junction bases: 11. Germline V lookup: CDR1 SGHRS, CDR2 YFSETQ. The CDR3 here is CASQERTSGTSTDTQYF. The CDR3 region has the DNA TGCGCCAGCCAAGAGAGGACTAGCGGAACTAGCACAGATACGCAGTATTTT.

V and J are TRBV5-5 and TRBJ2-2; D is uncertain. Between the trimmed V and J ends, which lost 0 bases and 2 bases, there was a span of 14 bases. The CDR3 contains 17 residues. Germline assignment: CDR1 SGHKS and CDR2 YYEKEE (reference sequence). The CDR3 DNA follows: TGTGCCAGCAGCTTGGGGGCTACCAATTTAAACACCGGGGAGCTGTTTTTT. Its protein product is CASSLGATNLNTGELFF.

The rearrangement links TRBV7-9 to TRBJ1-5; D not resolved. The germline gives CDR1 SEHNR, CDR2 FQNEAQ (reference sequence). The CDR3 totals 15 residues. With 5 bases removed from V and 0 bases from J, the gap between germline ends came to 11 bases. The CDR3 region is CASSADYYSNQPQHF. In DNA, the CDR3 is TGTGCCAGCAGCGCGGACTATTATAGCAATCAGCCCCAGCATTTT.

The chain employs TRBV7-9 and TRBJ2-2; TRBD2 matches 7 bases. V was clipped by 2 bases and J by 6 bases; unmatched bases: 6. The CDR3 totals 15 residues. The germline CDR1 and CDR2 sequences are SEHNR and FQNEAQ (reference sequence). The CDR3 loop is CASSLIGGYPGELFF. CDR3 coding DNA: TGTGCCAGCAGCTTAATCGGGGGGTATCCCGGGGAGCTGTTTTTT.

In regard to this clone: Other nucleotide sequences in the sample specify the same CDR3. The chain uses TRBV9 and TRBJ2-7; D is perhaps TRBD2 (6 bases). Per the germline V gene, CDR1 is SGDLS and CDR2 is YYNGEE. The CDR3 has 16 amino acids. Trimming removed 4 bases from V and 0 bases from J, with 17 bases in between. CDR3 residues: CASSRRPSVSSYEQYF. The DNA of the CDR3 is TGTGCCAGCAGCAGACGGCCTAGCGTAAGCTCCTACGAGCAGTACTTC.

In its sample, this clone was seen a few times. The CDR3 nucleotides read TGTGCCAGCAGTTACTCGTTTGCTAGCGGGGCCTACGAGCAGTACTTC. Its protein product is CASSYSFASGAYEQYF. The chain has TRBV6-5 and TRBJ2-7; 9 nucleotides align to TRBD2. The CDR3 loop spans 16 amino acids. Trimming cost V 0 bases and J 2 bases; bases outside gene matches: 5. Germline V gene data show CDR1 as MNHEY and CDR2 as SVGAGI.

The chain combines TRBV27 with TRBJ2-6; TRBD1 matches at 7 bases. The CDR3 runs to 19 residues. With V trimmed by 4 bases and J by 0 bases, 12 bases remained unmatched. The germline V gene encodes CDR1 MNHEY and CDR2 SMNVEV (reference sequence). For the CDR3, the DNA is TGTGCCAGCAGTTCCCCCCTGGGACAGTCCCACTCTGGGGCCAACGTCCTGACTTTC. Protein: CASSSPLGQSHSGANVLTF.

The rearrangement joins TRBV7-3 to TRBJ2-3; 10 bases line up with TRBD2. The CDR3 contains 14 residues. V dropped 5 bases and J dropped 3; count of bases not matched to a gene: 2. CDR1 is SGHTA, CDR2 FQGTGA, per germline. The chain's CDR3 is CASSPGLATDTQYF. The CDR3 DNA is TGTGCCAGCAGCCCGGGACTAGCGACAGATACGCAGTATTTT.

CDR3 nucleotides: TGTGCCAGCAGTGAAGCTGGCGGGAGGAACGGGGAGCTGTTTTTT. Protein: CASSEAGGRNGELFF. The rearrangement joins TRBV6-1 to TRBJ2-2; 8 bases map to TRBD2. Germline V gene lookup returns CDR1 MNHNS and CDR2 SASEGT. The CDR3 totals 15 residues. With V trimmed by 0 bases and J by 7 bases, 4 bases remained unmatched.

This clone was seen just once. The chain links TRBV9 to TRBJ1-2; possible D gene TRBD1, 5 bases. The CDR3 is 16 residues long. Trimming took 0 bases from V and 3 from J, leaving 15 bases between them. Germline CDR1 reads SGDLS; CDR2 reads YYNGEE. The CDR3 here is CASSVGLQEGHYGYTF. The CDR3, as DNA: TGTGCCAGCAGCGTAGGTCTACAGGAGGGGCACTATGGCTACACCTTC.

The CDR3 region is CASGQMGEQYF. CDR3 sequence (DNA): TGTGCCAGCGGACAGATGGGGGAGCAGTACTTC. The chain couples TRBV19 to TRBJ2-7; D perhaps matches TRBD1 (6 bases). Germline CDR1 is LNHDA and CDR2 is SQIVND (reference sequence). This CDR3 region has 11 residues. Trimming shortened V by 9 bases and J by 7 bases, and 13 bases separated the two germline ends. The full variable domain, rest sourced from reference TRBV19 and TRBJ2-7, is DGGITQSPKYLFRKEGQNVTLSCEQNLNHDAMYWYRQDPGQGLRLIYYSQIVNDFQKGDIAEGYSVSREKKESFPLTVTSAQKNPTAFYLCASGQMGEQYFGPGTRLTVT.

The chain combines TRBV14 with TRBJ2-5, with 16 bases aligning to TRBD2. This CDR3 spans 20 amino acids. CDR1 is SGHDN, CDR2 FVKESK, per germline. Trimming removed 0 bases from V and 6 bases from J; junction bases left unmatched: 13. This chain's CDR3 is CASSQEARGLAGGRRKTQYF. The CDR3 coding sequence is TGTGCCAGCAGCCAAGAGGCCCGGGGACTAGCGGGGGGGCGGCGAAAGACCCAGTACTTC.

This clone was recorded only once. The chain combines TRBV5-1 with TRBJ1-4; D is unclear. The CDR3 is 16 residues long. V lost 4 bases, J lost 1 base, and 14 bases lay in between. Germline V CDR1 and CDR2: SGHRS, YFSETQ. The CDR3 nucleotides read TGCGCCAGCAGCCCTCAACCCGGGGAAACTAATGAAAAACTGTTTTTT. This codes for CASSPQPGETNEKLFF.

The J gene is TRBJ2-3, the V gene TRBV29-1; 12 bases align to TRBD2. The CDR3 is made up of 15 amino acids. Germline V gene lookup returns CDR1 SQVTM and CDR2 ANQGSEA. V lost 6 bases to trimming and J lost 5 bases; unmatched junction nucleotides: 9. CDR3 amino acids: CSVPGASGRVDTQYF. Written as DNA, the CDR3 is TGCAGCGTCCCGGGGGCTAGCGGGAGGGTAGATACGCAGTATTTT.

The V call is TRBV5-1, the J call TRBJ2-7, with D perhaps matching TRBD1 (8 bases). Between the trimmed V and J ends, which lost 4 bases and 4 bases, there was a span of 18 bases. Germline-derived CDR1 and CDR2 are SGHRS and YFSETQ. The CDR3 is made up of 15 amino acids. The DNA for the CDR3 is TGCGCCAGCAGCACACAGGGGGGGGGAGGATACGAGCAGTACTTC. The encoded protein is CASSTQGGGGYEQYF.

The chain joins TRBV5-1 to TRBJ2-3, with 11 bases matching TRBD1. After removal of 4 bases from V and 1 base from J, the junction contained 8 bases not matched to a gene. The CDR3 covers 17 residues. Germline values: CDR1 SGHRS, CDR2 YFSETQ. For the CDR3, the DNA is TGCGCCAGCAGCATACGGACAGGGGGCCTTGGCACAGATACGCAGTATTTT. Translation: CASSIRTGGLGTDTQYF.

The chain employs TRBV4-1 and TRBJ2-3, with a tentative D call TRBD2 (6 bases). The V and J ends lost 0 bases and 7 bases respectively, with 17 bases between them. The length of the CDR3 is 16 residues. Germline V lookup: CDR1 MGHRA, CDR2 YSYEKL. CDR3: CASSQDRLGLGNTQYF. CDR3 DNA: TGCGCCAGCAGCCAAGATAGGCTGGGACTCGGGAATACGCAGTATTTT.

V is TRBV10-3 and J is TRBJ2-7, with a tentative D call TRBD1 (5 bases). This CDR3 region has 14 residues. Trimming removed 6 bases at V and 1 base at J, with 13 bases between. CDR1 and CDR2 from the germline V gene are ENHRY and SYGVKD. The CDR3 protein is CAIRSGSQSYEQYF. CDR3 bases: TGTGCCATCAGGTCAGGGTCGCAGTCCTACGAGCAGTACTTC.